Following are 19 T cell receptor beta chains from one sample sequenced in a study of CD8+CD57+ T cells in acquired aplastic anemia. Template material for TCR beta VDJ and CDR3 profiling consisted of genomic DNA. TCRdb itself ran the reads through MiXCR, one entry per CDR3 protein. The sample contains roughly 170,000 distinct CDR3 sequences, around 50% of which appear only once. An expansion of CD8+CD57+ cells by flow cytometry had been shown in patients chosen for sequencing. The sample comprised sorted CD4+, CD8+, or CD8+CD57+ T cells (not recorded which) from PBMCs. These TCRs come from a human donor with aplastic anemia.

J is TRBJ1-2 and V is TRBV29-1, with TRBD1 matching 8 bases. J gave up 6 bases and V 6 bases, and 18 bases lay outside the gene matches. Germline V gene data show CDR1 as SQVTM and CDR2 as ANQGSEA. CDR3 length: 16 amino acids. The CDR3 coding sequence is TGCAGCGTCTCAGAGCTGACCGGACAGGGTAGAAATGGCTACACCTTC. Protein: CSVSELTGQGRNGYTF. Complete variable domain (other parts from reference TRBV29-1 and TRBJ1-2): SAVISQKPSRDICQRGTSLTIQCQVDSQVTMMFWYRQQPGQSLTLIATANQGSEATYESGFVIDKFPISRPNLTFSTLTVSNMSPEDSSIYLCSVSELTGQGRNGYTFGSGTRLTVV.

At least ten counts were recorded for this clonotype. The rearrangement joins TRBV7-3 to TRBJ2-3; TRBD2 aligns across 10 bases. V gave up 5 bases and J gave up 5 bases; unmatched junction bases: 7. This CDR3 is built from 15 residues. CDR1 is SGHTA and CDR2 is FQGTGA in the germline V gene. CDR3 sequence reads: CASSLLAGAGDTQYF. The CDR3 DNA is TGTGCCAGCAGCCTTCTAGCGGGGGCGGGAGATACGCAGTATTTT.

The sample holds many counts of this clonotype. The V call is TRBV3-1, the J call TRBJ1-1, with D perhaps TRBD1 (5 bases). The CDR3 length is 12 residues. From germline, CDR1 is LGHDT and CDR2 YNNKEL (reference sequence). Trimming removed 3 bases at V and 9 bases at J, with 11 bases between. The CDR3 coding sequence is TGTGCCAGCAGCCATAAAGACAGACAAGCTTTCTTT. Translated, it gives CASSHKDRQAFF.

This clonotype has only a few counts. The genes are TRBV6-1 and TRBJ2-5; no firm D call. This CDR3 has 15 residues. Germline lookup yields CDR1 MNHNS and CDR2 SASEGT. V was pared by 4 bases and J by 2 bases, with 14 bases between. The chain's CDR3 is CASSGYSNYQETQYF. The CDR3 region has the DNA TGTGCCAGCAGTGGGTACAGCAACTATCAAGAGACCCAGTACTTC.

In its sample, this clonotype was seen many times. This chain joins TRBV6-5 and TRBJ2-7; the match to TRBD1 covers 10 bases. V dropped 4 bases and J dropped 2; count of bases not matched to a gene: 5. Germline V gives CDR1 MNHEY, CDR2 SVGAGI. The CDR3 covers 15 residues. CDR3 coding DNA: TGTGCCAGCAGTTCATCCGGGACAGGGGCCTACGAGCAGTACTTC. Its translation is CASSSSGTGAYEQYF.

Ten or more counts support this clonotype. The CDR3 loop reads CSGLQGQSGYTF. CDR3 sequence (DNA): TGCAGTGGCCTTCAAGGGCAAAGTGGCTACACCTTC. The chain couples TRBV20-1 to TRBJ1-2; D is ambiguous. The CDR3 is made up of 12 amino acids. Germline V gene data show CDR1 as DFQATT and CDR2 as SNEGSKA (reference sequence). V was cut by 7 bases and J by 7 bases, with 16 bases left in between.

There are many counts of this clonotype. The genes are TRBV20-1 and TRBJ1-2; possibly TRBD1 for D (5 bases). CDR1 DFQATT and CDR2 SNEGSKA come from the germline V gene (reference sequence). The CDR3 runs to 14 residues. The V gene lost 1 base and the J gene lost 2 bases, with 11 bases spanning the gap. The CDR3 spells CSARAMGQNYGYTF. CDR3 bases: TGCAGTGCTAGAGCGATGGGGCAGAACTATGGCTACACCTTC.

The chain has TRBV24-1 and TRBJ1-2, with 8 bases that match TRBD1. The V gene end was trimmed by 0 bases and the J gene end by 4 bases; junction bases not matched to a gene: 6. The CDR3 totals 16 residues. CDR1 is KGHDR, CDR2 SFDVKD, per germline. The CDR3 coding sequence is TGTGCCACCAGTGATTTGCTACAAACAGGGGGCTATGGCTACACCTTC. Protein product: CATSDLLQTGGYGYTF.

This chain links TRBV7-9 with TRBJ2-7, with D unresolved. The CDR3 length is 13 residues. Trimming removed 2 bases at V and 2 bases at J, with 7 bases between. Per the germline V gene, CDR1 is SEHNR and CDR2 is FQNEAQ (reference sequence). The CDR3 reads CASSLTSTYEQYF. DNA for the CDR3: TGTGCCAGCAGCTTAACCAGCACCTACGAGCAGTACTTC.

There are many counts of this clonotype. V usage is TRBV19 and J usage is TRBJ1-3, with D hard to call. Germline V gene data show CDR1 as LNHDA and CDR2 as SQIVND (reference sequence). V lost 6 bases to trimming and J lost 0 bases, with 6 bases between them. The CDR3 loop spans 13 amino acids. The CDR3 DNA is TGTGCCAGTAGCTCAAGCTCTGGAAACACCATATATTTT. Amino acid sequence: CASSSSSGNTIYF.

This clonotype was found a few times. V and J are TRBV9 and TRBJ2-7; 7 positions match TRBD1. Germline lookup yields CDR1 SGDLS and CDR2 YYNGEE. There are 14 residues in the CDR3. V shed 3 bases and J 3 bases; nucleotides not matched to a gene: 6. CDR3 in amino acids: CASSGRDSDYEQYF. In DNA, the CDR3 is TGTGCCAGCAGCGGACGGGACAGCGACTACGAGCAGTACTTC.

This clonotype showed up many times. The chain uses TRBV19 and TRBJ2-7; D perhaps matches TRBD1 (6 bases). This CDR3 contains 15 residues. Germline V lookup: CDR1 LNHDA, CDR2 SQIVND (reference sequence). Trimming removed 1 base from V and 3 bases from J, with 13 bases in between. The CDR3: CASSIGQVGNYEQYF. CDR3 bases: TGTGCCAGTAGTATAGGACAGGTCGGAAACTACGAGCAGTACTTC.

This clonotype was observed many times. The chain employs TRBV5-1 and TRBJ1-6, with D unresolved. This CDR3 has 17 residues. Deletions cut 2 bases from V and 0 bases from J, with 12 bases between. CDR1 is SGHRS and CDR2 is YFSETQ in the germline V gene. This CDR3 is CASSFGGQSSYNSPLHF. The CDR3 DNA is TGCGCCAGCAGCTTCGGCGGCCAGAGCTCCTATAATTCACCCCTCCACTTT.

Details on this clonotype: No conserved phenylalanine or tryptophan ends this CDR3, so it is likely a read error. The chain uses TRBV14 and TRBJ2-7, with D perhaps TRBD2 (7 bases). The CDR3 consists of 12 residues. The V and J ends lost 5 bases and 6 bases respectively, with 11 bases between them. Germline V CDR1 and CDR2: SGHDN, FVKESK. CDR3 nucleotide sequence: TGTGCCAGCAGCAGGGGGAGGGTCGAGCAGTACCTC. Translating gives CASSRGRVEQYL.

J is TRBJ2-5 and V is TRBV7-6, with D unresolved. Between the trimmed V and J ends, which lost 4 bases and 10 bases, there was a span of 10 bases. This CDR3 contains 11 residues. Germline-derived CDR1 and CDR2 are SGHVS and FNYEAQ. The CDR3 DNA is TGTGCCAGCAGCTCCCGAGAAGACCAGTACTTC. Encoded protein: CASSSREDQYF.

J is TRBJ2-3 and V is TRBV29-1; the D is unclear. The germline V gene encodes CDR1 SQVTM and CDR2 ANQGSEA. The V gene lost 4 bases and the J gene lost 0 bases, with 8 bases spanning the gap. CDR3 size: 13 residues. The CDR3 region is CSVVVSSTDTQYF. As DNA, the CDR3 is TGCAGCGTTGTGGTATCTAGCACAGATACGCAGTATTTT.

The CDR3 sequence: CASSRDKLYEQYF. CDR3 coding DNA: TGTGCCAGCAGCCGGGACAAGCTCTACGAGCAGTACTTC. The chain employs TRBV2 and TRBJ2-7; D possibly corresponds to TRBD1 (6 bases). V was shortened by 6 bases and J by 3 bases, with 12 bases between the two germline ends. There are 13 residues in the CDR3. Germline V gene sequence: CDR1 SNHLY, CDR2 FYNNEI.

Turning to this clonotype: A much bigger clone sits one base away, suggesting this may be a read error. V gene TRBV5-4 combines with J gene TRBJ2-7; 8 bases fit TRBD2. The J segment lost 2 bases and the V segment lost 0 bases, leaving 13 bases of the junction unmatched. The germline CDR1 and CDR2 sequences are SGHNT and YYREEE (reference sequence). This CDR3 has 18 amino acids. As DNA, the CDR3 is TGTGCCAGCAGCTTGGTACTCGGGGGACTAGAGGGAGCCTACGAGCAGTACTTC. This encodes CASSLVLGGLEGAYEQYF.

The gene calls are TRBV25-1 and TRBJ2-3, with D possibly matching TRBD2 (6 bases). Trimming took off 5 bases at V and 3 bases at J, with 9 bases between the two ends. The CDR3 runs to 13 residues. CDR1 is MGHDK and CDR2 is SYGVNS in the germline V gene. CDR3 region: CASSPLATDTQYF. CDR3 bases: TGTGCCAGCAGTCCCCTAGCGACAGATACGCAGTATTTT.